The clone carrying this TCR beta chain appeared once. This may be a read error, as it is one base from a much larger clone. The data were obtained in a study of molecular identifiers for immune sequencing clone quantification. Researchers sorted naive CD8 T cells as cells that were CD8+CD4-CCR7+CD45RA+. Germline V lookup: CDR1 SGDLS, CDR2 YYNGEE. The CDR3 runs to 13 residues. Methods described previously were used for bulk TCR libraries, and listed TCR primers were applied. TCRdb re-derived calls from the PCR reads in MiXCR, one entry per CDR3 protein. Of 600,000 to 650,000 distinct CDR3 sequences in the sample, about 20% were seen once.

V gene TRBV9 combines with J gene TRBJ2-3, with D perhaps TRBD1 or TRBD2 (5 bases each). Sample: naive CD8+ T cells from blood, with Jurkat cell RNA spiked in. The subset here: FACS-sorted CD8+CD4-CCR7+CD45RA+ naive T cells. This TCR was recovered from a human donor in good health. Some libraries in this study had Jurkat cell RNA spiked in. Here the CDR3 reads CACSAVGADTQYF. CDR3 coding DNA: TGTGCCTGCAGCGCCGTGGGGGCAGATACGCAGTATTTT.